Listed below are T cell receptor beta chains from one sample, sequenced in a study of breast tumors, draining lymph nodes, adjacent tissues. A single record per CDR3 protein comes from TCRdb applying MiXCR to the multiplex PCR reads. The sample includes roughly 16,000 distinct CDR3 sequences, roughly 52% seen only once; the top ten take 15% to 20%. The sample comprised tumor-adjacent breast tissue. The receptor source for this set is a female donor with breast cancer. Some clones in this sample may be carry-over from other donors' samples. Both conserved end residues are part of each CDR3. A D gene is named only where the DNA matches it firmly. Only some rows state a clone size, as once, few, many or a class for expanded clones.

V: TRBV9; size: -; J: TRBJ2-1; D: TRBD2; length: 17; CDR3: CASSPELAGGRYTEQFF; DNA: TGTGCCAGCAGCCCAGAACTAGCGGGAGGACGGTACACTGAGCAGTTCTTC
V: TRBV24-1; size: -; J: TRBJ2-2; D: -; length: 14; CDR3: CATSDFPNTGELFF; DNA: TGTGCCACCAGTGATTTCCCAAACACCGGGGAGCTGTTTTTT
V: TRBV10-3; size: -; J: TRBJ2-1; D: -; length: 12; CDR3: CAISEVYNEQFF; DNA: TGTGCCATCAGTGAGGTCTACAATGAGCAGTTCTTC
V: TRBV7-2; size: -; J: TRBJ2-7; D: -; length: 12; CDR3: CASSLQPYEQYF; DNA: TGTGCCAGCAGCTTACAACCCTACGAGCAGTACTTC
V: TRBV5-6; size: -; J: TRBJ2-7; D: -; length: 17; CDR3: CASSLTADRRRSYEQYF; DNA: TGTGCCAGCAGCTTAACGGCAGATCGCCGTAGGTCCTACGAGCAGTACTTC
V: TRBV6-2/TRBV6-3; size: many; J: TRBJ2-2; D: -; length: 12; CDR3: CASSPGVGELFF; DNA: TGTGCCAGCAGTCCCGGGGTCGGGGAGCTGTTTTTT
V: TRBV15; size: -; J: TRBJ2-7; D: -; length: 13; CDR3: CATSRLLDSEQYF; DNA: TGTGCCACCAGCAGACTGCTGGACTCCGAGCAGTACTTC
V: TRBV2; size: -; J: TRBJ2-7; D: TRBD2; length: 14; CDR3: CASKMTSGIYEQYF; DNA: TGTGCCAGCAAGATGACTAGCGGGATTTACGAGCAGTACTTC
V: TRBV19; size: -; J: TRBJ1-1; D: -; length: 12; CDR3: CASRTGNTEAFF; DNA: TGTGCCAGTAGGACAGGAAACACTGAAGCTTTCTTT
V: TRBV29-1; size: -; J: TRBJ1-1; D: -; length: 10; CDR3: CSVELSEAFF; DNA: TGCAGCGTTGAGTTGTCTGAAGCTTTCTTT
V: TRBV20-1; size: -; J: TRBJ2-2; D: TRBD2; length: 13; CDR3: CSASEREAGELFF; DNA: TGCAGTGCTTCCGAGCGGGAGGCCGGGGAGCTGTTTTTT
V: TRBV24-1; size: -; J: TRBJ2-3; D: TRBD2; length: 15; CDR3: CAIALGSGSTDTQYF; DNA: TGTGCCATCGCCCTTGGTAGCGGGAGCACAGATACGCAGTATTTT
V: TRBV27; size: -; J: TRBJ1-1; D: -; length: 12; CDR3: CASSTANTDAFF; DNA: TGTGCCAGCAGTACAGCGAACACTGATGCTTTCTTT
V: TRBV6-5; size: medium-sized; J: TRBJ2-7; D: -; length: 13; CDR3: CASRPLGGYEQYF; DNA: TGTGCCAGCAGGCCCTTGGGCGGGTACGAGCAGTACTTC
V: TRBV20-1; size: medium-sized; J: TRBJ2-3; D: -; length: 14; CDR3: CSAVLREWSDTQYF; DNA: TGCAGTGCAGTGCTCCGGGAGTGGTCAGATACGCAGTATTTT
V: TRBV20-1; size: -; J: TRBJ2-7; D: TRBD2; length: 15; CDR3: CSARDPRTSAYEQYF; DNA: TGCAGTGCTAGAGATCCCCGGACTAGCGCCTACGAGCAGTACTTC
V: TRBV5-8; size: medium-sized; J: TRBJ2-7; D: TRBD1; length: 14; CDR3: CASSPGQAPYEQYF; DNA: TGTGCCAGCAGCCCGGGACAGGCGCCCTACGAGCAGTACTTC
V: TRBV11-3; size: medium-sized; J: TRBJ2-7; D: -; length: 14; CDR3: CASSPGGEAYEQYF; DNA: TGTGCCAGCAGCCCCGGCGGGGAGGCCTACGAGCAGTACTTC
V: TRBV19; size: -; J: TRBJ2-7; D: TRBD1; length: 15; CDR3: CASSIETGVNYEQYF; DNA: TGTGCCAGTAGTATCGAGACAGGGGTAAACTACGAGCAGTACTTC
V: TRBV7-9; size: many; J: TRBJ1-1; D: -; length: 16; CDR3: CASSPPGVGDVAEAFF; DNA: TGTGCCAGCAGCCCCCCGGGCGTAGGGGACGTTGCTGAAGCTTTCTTT
V: TRBV6-5; size: many; J: TRBJ1-2; D: -; length: 12; CDR3: CASSRDVGSYTF; DNA: TGTGCCAGCAGCCGCGACGTCGGAAGCTACACCTTC
V: TRBV20-1; size: -; J: TRBJ2-7; D: -; length: 11; CDR3: CSARGDYEQYF; DNA: TGCAGTGCTAGAGGGGACTACGAGCAGTACTTC